Below are 17 T cell receptor beta chains sequenced from a single sample in a study of regulatory T cells in long-lasting Graves disease. Described time point: persistent/refractory GD, antithyroid drugs over 5 years with positive TRAb. PBMC-derived RNA was used for the TCR library. Through Arm-PCR of CDR3 regions and iRepertoire HTBI primers, TCR beta libraries were built. MiXCR, run by TCRdb on the multiplex PCR reads, gives a single entry per CDR3 protein. Of roughly 360,000 distinct CDR3 sequences detected, approximately 25% appear once; the ten largest clones hold under 35%. The sample here was peripheral blood mononuclear cells (PBMCs), taken when the disease was refractory, from a patient treated with antithyroid drugs. These receptors were collected from a woman in her 40s with Graves disease.

V and J are TRBV5-1 and TRBJ1-1; tentatively, D is TRBD1 (5 bases). V was trimmed by 1 base and J by 1 base, leaving 11 bases between them. Germline assignment: CDR1 SGHRS and CDR2 YFSETQ. This CDR3 has 15 residues. The CDR3 DNA reads TGCGCCAGCAGCTTGCTAGGACACGCGAACACTGAAGCTTTCTTT. It translates to CASSLLGHANTEAFF.

This chain joins TRBV20-1 and TRBJ2-7; D is possibly TRBD1 or TRBD2 (5 bases each). Trimming removed 3 bases at V and 1 base at J, with 19 bases between. The CDR3 length is 16 residues. Germline V gene lookup returns CDR1 DFQATT and CDR2 SNEGSKA (reference sequence). The CDR3 reads CSASPSGLGSSYEQYF. For the CDR3, the DNA is TGCAGTGCTAGTCCCTCGGGGCTGGGATCTTCCTACGAGCAGTACTTC.

The chain employs TRBV28 and TRBJ1-6; D is unclear. There are 15 residues in the CDR3. The germline V gene has CDR1 MDHEN and CDR2 SYDVKM. With 2 bases removed from V and 7 bases from J, the gap between germline ends came to 12 bases. The CDR3 DNA follows: TGTGCCAGCAGTTTAGATGGCCTTGCGAATTCACCCCTCCACTTT. It yields the protein CASSLDGLANSPLHF.

This clonotype showed up just once. The J gene is TRBJ2-2, the V gene TRBV24-1, with TRBD2 identical over 12 bases. Germline lookup yields CDR1 KGHDR and CDR2 SFDVKD. CDR3 size: 17 residues. The J segment lost 5 bases and the V segment lost 1 base, leaving 4 bases of the junction unmatched. CDR3 sequence (DNA): TGTGCCACCAGTGATTTCCTAGCGGGAGGGATAACCGGGGAGCTGTTTTTT. Amino acids: CATSDFLAGGITGELFF.

This chain connects TRBV28 to TRBJ2-6, with D perhaps TRBD2 (5 bases). This CDR3 spans 15 amino acids. The V end lost 3 bases, the J end lost 2 bases, and 8 bases lay between the germline ends. Germline lookup yields CDR1 MDHEN and CDR2 SYDVKM. The CDR3: CASSLISAGANVLTF. The DNA for the CDR3 is TGTGCCAGCAGTTTGATTAGCGCTGGGGCCAACGTCCTGACTTTC.

This clonotype has only a few counts. The chain employs TRBV30 and TRBJ2-5, with D tentatively TRBD1 or TRBD2 (5 bases each). Trimming pared 3 bases from V and 5 bases from J, leaving 16 bases between. The germline V gene encodes CDR1 GTSNPN and CDR2 SVGIG (reference sequence). This CDR3 spans 14 amino acids. CDR3 in DNA: TGTGCCTGGAGATATAACGGGGCTCAGGAGACCCAGTACTTC. Its protein is CAWRYNGAQETQYF.

The J gene is TRBJ1-4, the V gene TRBV7-2; no clear D gene. This CDR3 is 14 amino acids long. V lost 11 bases and J 8 bases, leaving 21 bases between the germline ends. The germline gives CDR1 SGHTA, CDR2 FQGNSA. CDR3 loop: CAYSSGGLNEKLFF. CDR3 nucleotide sequence: TGTGCCTACTCGTCGGGCGGATTGAACGAAAAACTGTTTTTT. Complete variable domain (other parts from reference TRBV7-2 and TRBJ1-4): GAGVSQSPSNKVTEKGKDVELRCDPISGHTALYWYRQSLGQGLEFLIYFQGNSAPDKSGLPSDRFSAERTGGSVSTLTIQRTQQEDSAVYLCAYSSGGLNEKLFFGSGTQLSVL.

This clonotype was recorded at least ten times. The gene calls are TRBV6-2 or TRBV6-3 and TRBJ1-5; TRBD1 aligns across 9 bases. Germline CDR1 MNHEY, CDR2 SVGEGT. Trimming removed 4 bases from V and 1 base from J; junction bases left unmatched: 5. CDR3 size: 16 residues. The CDR3 sequence: CASSLTGGQSNQPQHF. The CDR3 nucleotides read TGTGCCAGCAGTTTAACAGGGGGCCAGAGCAATCAGCCCCAGCATTTT.

A few counts support this clonotype. This rearrangement joins TRBV19 to TRBJ1-1, with 8 nucleotides matching TRBD1. Per germline, CDR1 LNHDA and CDR2 SQIVND (reference sequence). The CDR3 is made up of 14 amino acids. Trimming took 3 bases from V and 4 from J; bases not matched to a gene: 4. CDR3 loop: CASSIGQGGTEAFF. DNA of the CDR3: TGTGCCAGTAGTATCGGACAGGGCGGCACTGAAGCTTTCTTT.

This clonotype occurred many times. The chain has TRBV6-5 and TRBJ2-5; D remains unclear. From germline, CDR1 is MNHEY and CDR2 SVGAGI. CDR3 size: 13 residues. V was pared by 0 bases and J by 5 bases, with 7 bases between. The DNA for the CDR3 is TGTGCCAGCAGTTACTCTCTCATGGAGACCCAGTACTTC. Its protein is CASSYSLMETQYF.

This clonotype occurred many times. This chain uses TRBV11-2 with TRBJ2-5; D call uncertain. The CDR3 sequence is 14 residues long. V was cut by 7 bases and J by 1 base, with 13 bases left in between. Germline CDR1 is SGHAT and CDR2 is FQNNGV. This CDR3 reads CASTLGIGQETQYF. CDR3 bases: TGTGCCAGCACTTTAGGAATAGGCCAAGAGACCCAGTACTTC.

This chain joins TRBV19 and TRBJ1-5; possibly TRBD1 for D (6 bases). The CDR3 totals 14 residues. Deletions cut 7 bases from V and 6 bases from J, with 16 bases between. Germline CDR1 reads LNHDA; CDR2 reads SQIVND (reference sequence). The CDR3 DNA reads TGTGCCAGTACCGAAGCTTCAGGGGTTCAGCCCCAGCATTTT. It is translated as CASTEASGVQPQHF.

A remark on this clonotype: This may be a read error: a much more frequent sequence differs by one nucleotide. The genes are TRBV6-2 or TRBV6-3 and TRBJ1-2; 8 bases are shared with TRBD1. The CDR3 runs to 15 residues. Germline CDR1 is MNHEY and CDR2 is SVGEGT. The CDR3 nucleotides read TGTGCCAGCAGTTACACTGACAGGGGAGGGAATGGCCACACCTTC. Translation: CASSYTDRGGNGHTF.

In regard to this clonotype: Given a much more abundant clone one base away, this may be a read error. V gene TRBV10-1 combines with J gene TRBJ2-7, with 14 bases fitting TRBD2. V lost 6 bases and J lost 3; bases outside the gene matches: 7. Germline V gives CDR1 WNHNN, CDR2 SYGVQD (reference sequence). This CDR3 has 16 residues. The CDR3: CASSAIGTSGSYEQYF. The CDR3 nucleotides are TGCGCCAGCAGCGCTATCGGGACTAGCGGGAGCTACGAGCAGTACTTC.

In this sample, this clonotype turned up many times. The chain couples TRBV2 to TRBJ1-5; no clear D. Trimming removed 8 bases from V and 9 bases from J, with 11 bases in between. This CDR3 has 11 residues. Germline V gene data show CDR1 as SNHLY and CDR2 as FYNNEI. For the CDR3, the DNA is TGTGCCAGCGGGCGGTTTGGGCCCCAGCATTTT. This codes for CASGRFGPQHF.

This clonotype was detected only a few times. The chain carries TRBV6-1 and TRBJ2-6, with D perhaps matching TRBD1 (6 bases). Germline V gene lookup returns CDR1 MNHNS and CDR2 SASEGT. The CDR3 loop spans 17 amino acids. Between the trimmed V and J ends, which lost 5 bases and 2 bases, there was a span of 16 bases. The CDR3 DNA reads TGTGCCAGCAGTACCTCTCCTACAGGGACTGGGGCCAACGTCCTGACTTTC. Translating it yields CASSTSPTGTGANVLTF.

This clonotype was detected once. The CDR3 nucleotides read TGCAGTGCTAGGGTTCTAGCGGATCACAATGAGCAGTTCTTC. It translates to CSARVLADHNEQFF. V gene TRBV20-1 combines with J gene TRBJ2-1; TRBD2 matches 7 bases. V was pared by 3 bases and J by 5 bases, with 7 bases of the junction left unmatched. The length of the CDR3 is 14 residues. Germline V lookup: CDR1 DFQATT, CDR2 SNEGSKA (reference sequence).